The 23 T cell receptor beta chains presented below share a single source sample, sequenced in a study of human T cells and chemical hapten exposure. The sample's time point: patch test 2, 6 weeks after DPC sensitization. The treatment is: therapeutic diphenylcyclopropenone sensitization with weekly scalp DPC. Each CDR3 protein gets one entry after TCRdb re-called the RACE reads with MiXCR. The sample shows about 110,000 distinct CDR3 sequences, roughly a tenth of them seen only once. The material was whole blood, obtained in connection with sensitization to the hapten diphenylcyclopropenone (DPC). The receptors shown here come from a woman in her forties with alopecia areata. Some clones in this sample may be carry-over from other donors' samples.

The chain recombines TRBV28 with TRBJ1-1; 7 positions agree with TRBD1. There are 14 residues in the CDR3. Unmatched junction bases numbered 6, after V lost 5 bases and J lost 3 bases. Per the germline V gene, CDR1 is MDHEN and CDR2 is SYDVKM. The CDR3, as DNA: TGTGCCAGCAGTCCCCGACAGGGTCACACTGAAGCTTTCTTT. It yields the protein CASSPRQGHTEAFF.

This clonotype was recorded at least ten times. J is TRBJ2-5 and V is TRBV11-2; 12 nucleotides align to TRBD2. Germline-derived CDR1 and CDR2 are SGHAT and FQNNGV. The CDR3 is 15 residues long. V shed 4 bases and J 3 bases; nucleotides not matched to a gene: 3. The CDR3 protein is CASSSRLAGEETQYF. CDR3 DNA: TGTGCCAGCAGCTCCAGACTAGCGGGGGAAGAGACCCAGTACTTC. Variable domain in full (rest from reference TRBV11-2 and TRBJ2-5): EAGVAQSPRYKIIEKRQSVAFWCNPISGHATLYWYQQILGQGPKLLIQFQNNGVVDDSQLPKDRFSAERLKGVDSTLKIQPAKLEDSAVYLCASSSRLAGEETQYFGPGTRLLVL.

This clonotype appeared many times. This chain joins TRBV7-3 and TRBJ2-3, with D maybe TRBD2 (7 bases). Trimming took off 0 bases at V and 9 bases at J, with 10 bases between the two ends. The CDR3 contains 13 residues. Germline loops: CDR1 SGHTA, CDR2 FQGTGA. Here the CDR3 reads CASSLTAGATQYF. CDR3 nucleotides: TGTGCCAGCAGCTTAACGGCGGGGGCCACGCAGTATTTT.

The chain carries TRBV12-3 or TRBV12-4 and TRBJ1-2, with TRBD1 matching over 9 bases. The V gene end was trimmed by 4 bases and the J gene end by 6 bases; junction bases not matched to a gene: 6. The CDR3 runs to 14 residues. The chain's CDR3 is CASSYGQGTHGYTF. The CDR3 nucleotides are TGTGCCAGCAGTTACGGACAGGGGACACATGGCTACACCTTC.

This clonotype showed up many times. This chain links TRBV28 with TRBJ2-5; D gene ambiguous. Germline values: CDR1 MDHEN, CDR2 SYDVKM. V was trimmed by 4 bases and J by 4 bases, leaving 19 bases between them. This CDR3 is 16 amino acids long. Here the CDR3 DNA reads TGTGCCAGCAGTTCCCATCGGGCAGCAGATGGAGAGACCCAGTACTTC. The encoded protein is CASSSHRAADGETQYF.

Notes on this clonotype: A much bigger clone sits one base away, suggesting this may be a read error. The gene calls are TRBV18 and TRBJ2-5; D is tentatively TRBD1 or TRBD2 (6 bases each). Germline values: CDR1 KGHSH, CDR2 LQKENI. This CDR3 is built from 14 residues. For the CDR3, the DNA is TGTGCCAGCACACCGGGGGCAGGGAGAGAGACCCAGTACTTC. As protein: CASTPGAGRETQYF.

The table lists this clonotype with a few counts. The chain is built from TRBV4-1 and TRBJ1-5, with no clear D. From germline, CDR1 is MGHRA and CDR2 YSYEKL. CDR3 length equals 15 residues. Trimming pared 0 bases from V and 9 bases from J, leaving 15 bases between. The CDR3 DNA sequence: TGCGCCAGCAGCCAAGAACTCGGCCTTCTAGGGCCCCAGCATTTT. The encoded protein is CASSQELGLLGPQHF.

This clonotype was counted only a few times. The rearrangement joins TRBV4-3 to TRBJ2-7; TRBD1 matches at 8 bases. There are 15 residues in the CDR3. Trimming removed 1 base from V and 1 base from J; junction bases left unmatched: 3. CDR1 is LGHNA, CDR2 YSLEER, per germline. CDR3 DNA sequence: TGCGCCAGCAGCCAAGGGGACAGGCTATCCTACGAGCAGTACTTC. This sequence encodes CASSQGDRLSYEQYF.

The chain links TRBV29-1 to TRBJ1-1; D remains unclear. This CDR3 spans 12 amino acids. Germline values: CDR1 SQVTM, CDR2 ANQGSEA. V lost 7 bases and J 7 bases, leaving 16 bases between the germline ends. The CDR3 spells CSARTAVREAFF. DNA for the CDR3: TGCAGCGCGCGGACGGCGGTACGTGAAGCTTTCTTT.

This clonotype was seen a few times. J is TRBJ1-4 and V is TRBV28, with 8 bases aligning to TRBD1. This CDR3 is built from 17 residues. The trim removed 4 bases at V and 3 bases at J, leaving 10 bases unmatched. Looked up from germline, CDR1 is MDHEN and CDR2 is SYDVKM. The CDR3, as DNA: TGTGCCAGCAGTTCACCCTTGAAACAGGGGGCTAATGAAAAACTGTTTTTT. Protein: CASSSPLKQGANEKLFF.

This chain links TRBV7-2 with TRBJ2-7, with 7 bases identical to TRBD1. J was trimmed by 2 bases and V by 0 bases; bases with no gene match: 4. The CDR3 has 15 amino acids. Germline V gene sequence: CDR1 SGHTA, CDR2 FQGNSA. In nucleotides, the CDR3 is TGTGCCAGCAGCTTAGCGGGACAGAGCACCTACGAGCAGTACTTC. This encodes CASSLAGQSTYEQYF.

This clonotype was seen repeatedly, ten times or more. The CDR3 DNA reads TGCGCCAGCAGCCAATCACGACAGGTCTACAATGAGCAGTTCTTC. It yields the protein CASSQSRQVYNEQFF. This rearrangement joins TRBV4-3 to TRBJ2-1; possible D gene TRBD1, 6 bases. The germline V and J ends were trimmed by 2 bases and 3 bases, with 11 bases remaining between them. Germline CDR1 reads LGHNA; CDR2 reads YSLEER. The length of the CDR3 is 15 residues.

The rearrangement uses TRBV30 and TRBJ2-4; no definite D call. V shed 0 bases and J shed 3 bases, with 18 bases lying between them. Germline loops: CDR1 GTSNPN, CDR2 SVGIG (reference sequence). The CDR3 is 17 amino acids. CDR3 coding DNA: TGTGCCTGGAGTGTATTACAAGCAGCCCCAAACAAAAACATTCAGTACTTC. Amino acid sequence: CAWSVLQAAPNKNIQYF.

This clonotype was counted ten times or more. The chain employs TRBV4-3 and TRBJ2-1, with 9 bases identical to TRBD2. CDR1 and CDR2 from the germline V gene are LGHNA and YSLEER. The CDR3 contains 15 residues. Unmatched junction bases numbered 7, after V lost 4 bases and J lost 6 bases. The CDR3 sequence is CASSRELAGSNEQFF. CDR3 nucleotide sequence: TGCGCCAGCAGCCGCGAACTAGCGGGTTCCAATGAGCAGTTCTTC.

This clonotype was detected ten times or more. The CDR3 is CASSLWGGDGYTF. CDR3 DNA sequence: TGTGCCAGCAGCCTCTGGGGGGGCGATGGCTACACCTTC. J is TRBJ1-2 and V is TRBV5-5; TRBD1 is a possible D gene (6 bases). The germline V gene encodes CDR1 SGHKS and CDR2 YYEKEE (reference sequence). This CDR3 has 13 residues. V was trimmed by 4 bases and J by 6 bases, leaving 13 bases between them.

Points on this clonotype: This could be a read error, since a much larger clone is one nucleotide away. The rearrangement links TRBV2 to TRBJ2-3; 11 nucleotides align to TRBD1. Germline CDR1 reads SNHLY; CDR2 reads FYNNEI. The CDR3 covers 14 residues. CDR3 coding DNA: TGTGCCGGCAGCGGGACAGGGGGGACAGATACGCAGTATTTT. Encoded protein: CAGSGTGGTDTQYF.

This clonotype appeared many times. V gene TRBV7-9 combines with J gene TRBJ2-7; 8 bases align to TRBD2. The CDR3 has 14 amino acids. CDR1 is SEHNR, CDR2 FQNEAQ, per germline (reference sequence). Trimming cost V 2 bases and J 2 bases; bases outside gene matches: 2. CDR3 sequence reads: CASSLTGGAYEQYF. CDR3 DNA sequence: TGTGCCAGCAGCTTAACCGGGGGGGCCTACGAGCAGTACTTC.

This clonotype appeared many times. This CDR3 is CSVAQGLGQETQYF. CDR3 nucleotide sequence: TGCAGCGTTGCTCAGGGACTGGGACAAGAGACCCAGTACTTC. The V gene is TRBV29-1, the J gene TRBJ2-5; tentatively, D is TRBD2 (6 bases). Germline V CDR1 and CDR2: SQVTM, ANQGSEA. The CDR3 is made up of 14 amino acids. Trimming took 4 bases from V and 2 from J, leaving 14 bases between them.

The rearrangement joins TRBV18 to TRBJ2-2; D is possibly TRBD1 (5 bases). The CDR3 spans 16 residues. Germline CDR1 and CDR2: KGHSH and LQKENI. Trimming took off 4 bases at V and 2 bases at J, with 14 bases between the two ends. CDR3 coding DNA: TGTGCCAGCTCACGACAGATGATTACTAACACCGGGGAGCTGTTTTTT. It is translated as CASSRQMITNTGELFF.

This clonotype occurred many times. The chain combines TRBV6-5 with TRBJ1-1; possibly TRBD1 for D (5 bases). Trimming took 1 base from V and 3 from J, leaving 12 bases between them. The CDR3 runs 15 residues. CDR1 MNHEY and CDR2 SVGAGI come from the germline V gene. The CDR3 reads CASSYFGRGDTEAFF. CDR3 in DNA: TGTGCCAGCAGTTACTTTGGCCGAGGGGACACTGAAGCTTTCTTT.

This clonotype has just a few counts. The gene calls are TRBV28 and TRBJ2-1, with D possibly being TRBD2 (5 bases). V lost 7 bases to trimming and J lost 3 bases, with 13 bases between them. CDR1 and CDR2 (germline): MDHEN, SYDVKM. The CDR3 contains 14 residues. CDR3 coding DNA: TGTGCCAGCAATGCGGGTCGAAACTACAATGAGCAGTTCTTC. Translation gives CASNAGRNYNEQFF.

This clonotype came up a few times. The J gene is TRBJ2-3, the V gene TRBV10-2; D is unresolved. With 7 bases removed from V and 0 bases from J, the gap between germline ends came to 14 bases. Looked up from germline, CDR1 is WSHSY and CDR2 is SAAADI. This CDR3 has 15 residues. The CDR3 loop reads CASTSRAFSTDTQYF. The DNA for the CDR3 is TGCGCCAGCACCTCAAGAGCGTTTAGCACAGATACGCAGTATTTT.

This clonotype came up many times. V gene TRBV11-2 combines with J gene TRBJ2-5, with D perhaps matching TRBD2 (5 bases). Germline V gene data show CDR1 as SGHAT and CDR2 as FQNNGV. The CDR3 consists of 13 residues. Trimming took 2 bases from V and 9 from J, leaving 13 bases between them. CDR3 amino acids: CASSLRATGAQYF. CDR3 bases: TGTGCCAGCAGCTTACGAGCGACCGGGGCCCAGTACTTC.